This T cell receptor beta chain is from a study of beta chain features in type 1 diabetes. The V gene's germline CDR1 is KGHSH and CDR2 LQKENI. The CDR3 sequence is 15 residues long. V was cut by 3 bases and J by 2 bases, with 12 bases left in between. The study reverse transcribed the entire isolated RNA, so it sequenced expressed TCRB transcripts. About 3.6 million reads per sample on average were obtained from naive, central memory and regulatory T cell samples. Sequenced by immunoSEQ multiplex PCR; TCRdb stores in-frame clones only, minus some. The data show over 500,000 clones, roughly 15% seen once.

Sequenced: naive CD4+ T cells from blood. This TCR came from a young man in good health. The genes are TRBV18 and TRBJ2-3, with D possibly being TRBD1 (5 bases). CDR3 protein: CASSPQTVFTDTQYF. The CDR3 DNA reads as TGTGCCAGCTCACCCCAGACAGTTTTCACAGATACGCAGTATTTT.